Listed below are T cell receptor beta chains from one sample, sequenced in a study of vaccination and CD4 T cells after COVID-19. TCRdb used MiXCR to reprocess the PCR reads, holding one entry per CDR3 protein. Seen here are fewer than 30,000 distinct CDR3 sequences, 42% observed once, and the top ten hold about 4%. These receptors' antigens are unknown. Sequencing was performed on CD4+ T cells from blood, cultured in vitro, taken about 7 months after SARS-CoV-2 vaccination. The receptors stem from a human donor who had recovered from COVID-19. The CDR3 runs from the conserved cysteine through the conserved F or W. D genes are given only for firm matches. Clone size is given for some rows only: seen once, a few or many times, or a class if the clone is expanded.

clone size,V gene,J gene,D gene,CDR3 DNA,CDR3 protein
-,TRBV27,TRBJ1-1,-,TGTGCCAGCAGTTCCAGGACGGGGAACACTGAAGCTTTCTTT,CASSSRTGNTEAFF
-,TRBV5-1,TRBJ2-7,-,TGCGCCAGCAGCCTAGACACCTCTTACGAGCAGTACTTC,CASSLDTSYEQYF
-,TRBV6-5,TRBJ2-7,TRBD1,TGTGCCAGCAGTTCCTCGGACAGGTTCTCCTACGAGCAGTACTTC,CASSSSDRFSYEQYF
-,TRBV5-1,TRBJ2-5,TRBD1,TGCGCCAGCAGCTTCAGGGGGCAGGGGGAGACCCAGTACTTC,CASSFRGQGETQYF
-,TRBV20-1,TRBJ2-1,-,TGCAGTGCTAGAGATTCCCAGGCCTCCTACAATGAGCAGTTCTTC,CSARDSQASYNEQFF
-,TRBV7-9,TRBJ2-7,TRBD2,TGTGCCAGCAGCCCTGGGACTAGCGGGATAACCCTCGAGCAGTACTTC,CASSPGTSGITLEQYF
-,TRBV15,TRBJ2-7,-,TGTGCCACCAGCAGAGCTAACCGGAATTACGAGCAGTACTTC,CATSRANRNYEQYF
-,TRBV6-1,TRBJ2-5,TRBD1,TGTGCCAGCAGGCAACTGACAGGGGTCAAGACCCAGTACTTC,CASRQLTGVKTQYF
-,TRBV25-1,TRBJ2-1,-,TGTGCCAGCATTATTCTCGGGGTCAAGGGATACAATGAGCAGTTCTTC,CASIILGVKGYNEQFF
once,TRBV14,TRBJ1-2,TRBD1,TGTGCCAGCAGCCAATTCGGGACAGGGAACTATGGCTACACCTTC,CASSQFGTGNYGYTF
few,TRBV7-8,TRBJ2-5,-,TGTGCCAGCAGCTTAGTGGGGGGAGAGACCCAGTACTTC,CASSLVGGETQYF
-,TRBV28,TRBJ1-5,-,TGTGCCAGCATTCCCCGGGGGCGCGGTAGCAATCAGCCCCAGCATTTT,CASIPRGRGSNQPQHF
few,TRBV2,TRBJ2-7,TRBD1,TGTGCCAGCAGTAGACAGGGCGTATATGACGAGCAGTACTTC,CASSRQGVYDEQYF
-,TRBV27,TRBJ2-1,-,TGTGCCAGCAGTTTATTAGCGGTAAACTCCTACAATGAGCAGTTCTTC,CASSLLAVNSYNEQFF
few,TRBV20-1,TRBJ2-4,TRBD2,TGCAGTGCTAGGCCCCTAGCGGGAGAGGACATTCAGTACTTC,CSARPLAGEDIQYF
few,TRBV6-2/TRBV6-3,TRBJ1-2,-,TGTGCCAGCAGCCGTACCGGGCGCATCCTCTATGGCTACACCTTC,CASSRTGRILYGYTF
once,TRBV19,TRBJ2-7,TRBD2,TGTGCCAGTAGTATAGGGGGCCTAGCGGGAGCCTACGAGCAGTACTTC,CASSIGGLAGAYEQYF
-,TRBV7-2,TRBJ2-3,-,TGTGCCAGCAGCTTAGACCGCGGTGATACGCAGTATTTT,CASSLDRGDTQYF
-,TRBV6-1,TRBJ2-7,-,TGTGCCAGCAGCTCCGTCTACGAGCAGTACTTC,CASSSVYEQYF
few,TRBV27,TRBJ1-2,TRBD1,TGTGCCAGCAGGACAGGGGTTAACTATGGCTACACCTTC,CASRTGVNYGYTF
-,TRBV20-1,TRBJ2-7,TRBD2,TGCAGTGCTAGAGATAAGGCGGGAGGAAGATACGAGCAGTACTTC,CSARDKAGGRYEQYF
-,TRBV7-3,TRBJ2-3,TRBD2,TGTGCCAGCAGTCCTGGCGGGAGAGGGCCAGATACGCAGTATTTT,CASSPGGRGPDTQYF
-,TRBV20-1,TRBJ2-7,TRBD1,TGCAGTGCTAGAGTAGCCGGGACAGGGGACGAGCAGTACTTC,CSARVAGTGDEQYF
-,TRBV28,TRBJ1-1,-,TGTGCCAGCAGTCCACCAACCGGGACGGGAACTGAAGCTTTCTTT,CASSPPTGTGTEAFF
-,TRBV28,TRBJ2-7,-,TGTGCCAGCAGTCCACATCCGGGACAAGGAGGGATAAGCTCCTACGAGCAGTACTTC,CASSPHPGQGGISSYEQYF
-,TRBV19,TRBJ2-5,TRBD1,TGTGCCAGTCGCGACAGGGGCGAGACCCAGTACTTC,CASRDRGETQYF
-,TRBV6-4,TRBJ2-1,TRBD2,TGTGCCAGCAGTGACTCAGGGACTAGCTCAGATGAGCAGTTCTTC,CASSDSGTSSDEQFF
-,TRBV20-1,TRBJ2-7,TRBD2,TGCAGTGCTCTACCCCTAGCGGGGGACTACGAGCAGTACTTC,CSALPLAGDYEQYF
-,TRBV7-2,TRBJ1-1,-,TGTGCCAGCAGCTTAGCGAATGTCCCGCGGACAGAAGCTTTCTTT,CASSLANVPRTEAFF
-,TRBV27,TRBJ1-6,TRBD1,TGTGCCAGCAGTTTATACGACAGGGGGAGTTCACCCCTCCACTTT,CASSLYDRGSSPLHF
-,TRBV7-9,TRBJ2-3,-,TGTGCCAGCAGCTTAGTCCCTAGCTTCACAGATACGCAGTATTTT,CASSLVPSFTDTQYF
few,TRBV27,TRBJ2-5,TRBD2,TGTGCCAGCAGTGGAGCGGGAGGCCAAGAGACCCAGTACTTC,CASSGAGGQETQYF
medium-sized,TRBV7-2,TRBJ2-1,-,TGTGCCAGCGGGCCTAGAGGCTACAATGAGCAGTTCTTC,CASGPRGYNEQFF
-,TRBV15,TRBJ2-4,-,TGTGCCACCAGCGTTAGTATAGCCAAAAACATTCAGTACTTC,CATSVSIAKNIQYF
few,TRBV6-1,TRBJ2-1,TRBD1,TGTGCCAGCAGGGCAGGGGGAACCTACAATGAGCAGTTCTTC,CASRAGGTYNEQFF
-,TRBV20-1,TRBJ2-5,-,TGCAGTGTTCGTGCGGTCACAGAAAAAGAGACCCAGTACTTC,CSVRAVTEKETQYF
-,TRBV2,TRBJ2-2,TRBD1,TGTGCCAGCAGAAGGGGGCCGGCCGGGGAGCTGTTTTTT,CASRRGPAGELFF
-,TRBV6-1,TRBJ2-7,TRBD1,TGTGCCAGCAGCAACTCCGGGACAGCCTACGAGCAGTACTTC,CASSNSGTAYEQYF
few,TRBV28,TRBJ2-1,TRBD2,TGTGCCAGCAGTTTATCGGGACTAGCGAACAATGAGCAGTTCTTC,CASSLSGLANNEQFF
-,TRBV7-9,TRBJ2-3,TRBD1,TGTGCCATACGGGGACAGCTAGGGGATACGCAGTATTTT,CAIRGQLGDTQYF
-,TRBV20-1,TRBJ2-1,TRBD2,TGCAGTGCTAGAAATCTAGCGGGAGGGCCCGGGGATGAGCAGTTCTTC,CSARNLAGGPGDEQFF
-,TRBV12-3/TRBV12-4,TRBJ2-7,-,TGTGCCAGCAGCCCTGACATCGGGACCTACGAGCAGTACTTC,CASSPDIGTYEQYF
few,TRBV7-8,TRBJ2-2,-,TGTGCCAGCAGTTCCAGCCGGGGGGAGCTGTTTTTT,CASSSSRGELFF
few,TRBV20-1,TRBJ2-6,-,TGCAGTGCTAGAGAGGTCTCTGGGGCCAACGTCCTGACTTTC,CSAREVSGANVLTF
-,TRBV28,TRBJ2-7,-,TGTGCCAGCGGAGGCAACGGGGGCGACGCCCACTACGAGCAGTACTTC,CASGGNGGDAHYEQYF
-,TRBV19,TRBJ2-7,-,TGTGCCAGTAGTATCGCACTTACCTACGAGCAGTACTTC,CASSIALTYEQYF
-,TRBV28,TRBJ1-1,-,TGTGCCAGCAGTTTGTTCCAGGGAGGTTTGAACACTGAAGCTTTCTTT,CASSLFQGGLNTEAFF
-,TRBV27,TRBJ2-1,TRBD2,TGTGCCAGTAGCCCTCGGGCTAGCGGGAGGGAAGTTGAGCAGTTCTTC,CASSPRASGREVEQFF
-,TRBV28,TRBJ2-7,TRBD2,TGTGCCAGCGGGGGGACTAGCGGAACCTACGAGCAGTACTTC,CASGGTSGTYEQYF
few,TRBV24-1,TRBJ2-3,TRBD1,TGTGCCACCAAGCAGGGGGCCTCAGATACGCAGTATTTT,CATKQGASDTQYF
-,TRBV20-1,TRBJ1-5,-,TGCAATGCTAGTACAGGGACCAATCAGCCCCAGCATTTT,CNASTGTNQPQHF
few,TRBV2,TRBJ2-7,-,TGTGCCAGCGCAGACGGGCCCTACGAGCAGTACTTC,CASADGPYEQYF
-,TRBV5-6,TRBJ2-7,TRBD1,TGTGCCAGCAGCCCTCCACAGGGGACCTACGAGCAGTACTTC,CASSPPQGTYEQYF
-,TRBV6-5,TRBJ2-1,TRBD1,TGTGCCAGCAGTTACGGGGGACAGGGCTATGAGCAGTTCTTC,CASSYGGQGYEQFF
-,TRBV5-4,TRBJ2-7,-,TGTGCCAGCAGCTTGGTTTCCGGCGGCGAGCAGTACTTC,CASSLVSGGEQYF
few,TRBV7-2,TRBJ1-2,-,TGTGCCAGCAGCCGCGGGACGGCGAACTATGGCTACACCTTC,CASSRGTANYGYTF
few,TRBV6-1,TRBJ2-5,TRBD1,TGTGCCAGCAATTCGCCCGACAGGGCCCTATGGGAGACCCAGTACTTC,CASNSPDRALWETQYF